Shown below are 10 T cell receptor beta chains from a single sample sequenced in a study of PD-1 blockade in mismatch repair-deficient tumors. Produced via immunoSEQ multiplex PCR; TCRdb's table is partial and in-frame only. This table has about 68,000 clones, around four fifths appearing once. The source material was peripheral blood, sampled 2 weeks after starting pembrolizumab. The receptor source for this set is an adult with mismatch repair-deficient cancer.

The chain links TRBV18 to TRBJ2-1, with D tentatively TRBD2 (6 bases). Trimming removed 2 bases at V and 7 bases at J, with 15 bases between. Germline CDR1 reads KGHSH; CDR2 reads LQKENI. This CDR3 is 15 amino acids long. This chain's CDR3 is CASSPWEVAGNEQFF. The CDR3 nucleotides read TGTGCCAGCTCACCATGGGAGGTGGCGGGGAATGAGCAGTTCTTC.

The rearrangement joins TRBV11-3 to TRBJ1-1; possibly TRBD1 for D (5 bases). Germline V CDR1 and CDR2: SGHNT, YENEEA. The V end lost 5 bases, the J end lost 6 bases, and 19 bases lay between the germline ends. The CDR3 consists of 15 residues. CDR3 residues: CASSPPGVIIAEAFF. CDR3 sequence (DNA): TGTGCCAGCAGCCCCCCGGGGGTAATAATCGCTGAAGCTTTCTTT. Looking up the rest from reference TRBV11-3 and TRBJ1-1 gives the full variable domain: EAGVVQSPRYKIIEKKQPVAFWCNPISGHNTLYWYLQNLGQGPELLIRYENEEAVDDSQLPKDRFSAERLKGVDSTLKIQPAELGDSAVYLCASSPPGVIIAEAFFGQGTRLTVV.

CDR3 region: CASSEALGGGPETGELFF. The DNA for the CDR3 is TGTGCCAGCAGTGAAGCGCTGGGGGGAGGGCCGGAAACCGGGGAGCTGTTTTTT. The genes are TRBV6-1 and TRBJ2-2, with 7 bases matching TRBD2. CDR3 size: 18 residues. With 0 bases clipped from V and 5 bases from J, the junction kept 12 bases outside the gene matches. Germline V gene data show CDR1 as MNHNS and CDR2 as SASEGT.

This clone was detected once. The chain employs TRBV7-3 and TRBJ2-2; perhaps TRBD2 as D (7 bases). Germline V gives CDR1 SGHTA, CDR2 FQGTGA. Trimming pared 8 bases from V and 4 bases from J, leaving 20 bases between. This CDR3 comprises 16 residues. CDR3 coding DNA: TGTGCCAGCGGACTTGGGGGGGCCCGAGGCACCGGGGAGCTGTTTTTT. Protein: CASGLGGARGTGELFF.

V is TRBV5-1 and J is TRBJ2-5, with 9 nucleotides matching TRBD1. J lost 5 bases, V lost 4 bases, and 6 bases had no gene match. This CDR3 contains 14 residues. From germline, CDR1 is SGHRS and CDR2 YFSETQ. CDR3 in amino acids: CASSAGTGKETQYF. CDR3 in DNA: TGCGCCAGCAGCGCCGGGACAGGGAAGGAGACCCAGTACTTC.

The V and J genes are TRBV9 and TRBJ2-2; the D is unclear. This CDR3 has 16 amino acids. V dropped 0 bases and J dropped 0 bases, with 9 bases sitting between them. Germline loops: CDR1 SGDLS, CDR2 YYNGEE. Written as DNA, the CDR3 is TGTGCCAGCAGCGTAGCCGCGACCCCGAACACCGGGGAGCTGTTTTTT. Protein: CASSVAATPNTGELFF. Full variable domain (missing parts from reference TRBV9 and TRBJ2-2): DSGVTQTPKHLITATGQRVTLRCSPRSGDLSVYWYQQSLDQGLQFLIQYYNGEERAKGNILERFSAQQFPDLHSELNLSSLELGDSALYFCASSVAATPNTGELFFGEGSRLTVL.

The rearrangement links TRBV28 to TRBJ1-2, with 8 bases fitting TRBD1. CDR1 and CDR2 (germline): MDHEN, SYDVKM. The CDR3 is 16 amino acids. V shed 6 bases, J shed 4 bases, and the junction held 13 bases outside the gene matches. CDR3 sequence reads: CASSLPSGGRSYGYTF. The DNA of the CDR3 is TGTGCCAGCAGCCTCCCCTCAGGGGGCAGGAGCTATGGCTACACCTTC.

The chain employs TRBV19 and TRBJ2-1; tentatively, D is TRBD1 (7 bases). There are 14 residues in the CDR3. With 8 bases removed from V and 3 bases from J, the gap between germline ends came to 14 bases. Germline V lookup: CDR1 LNHDA, CDR2 SQIVND (reference sequence). The CDR3 loop reads CASGGGQFYNEQFF. In DNA form, the CDR3 reads TGTGCCAGTGGAGGGGGACAGTTCTACAATGAGCAGTTCTTC.

In its sample, this clone was seen many times. The chain joins TRBV18 to TRBJ2-7; D gene unclear. Looked up from germline, CDR1 is KGHSH and CDR2 is LQKENI. Trimming took off 2 bases at V and 7 bases at J, with 12 bases between the two ends. This CDR3 is 13 amino acids long. In DNA, the CDR3 is TGTGCCAGCTCACCAGGGCGTTTTCGGGAGCAGTACTTC. Its protein product is CASSPGRFREQYF.

The rearrangement joins TRBV10-1 to TRBJ2-2; possibly TRBD2 for D (6 bases). Trimming removed 8 bases from V and 5 bases from J, with 15 bases in between. Germline V gene sequence: CDR1 WNHNN, CDR2 SYGVQD (reference sequence). The CDR3 sequence is 14 residues long. This chain's CDR3 is CASGDGGYTGELFF. The CDR3 coding sequence is TGCGCCAGCGGGGACGGGGGATATACCGGGGAGCTGTTTTTT.